The 18 T cell receptor beta chains reported below all come from one sample, sequenced in a study of T cells after posttransplantation cyclophosphamide. Profiling relied on immunoSEQ multiplex PCR, and the TCRdb table lists in-frame clones only, not all of them. Of tens of thousands of clones listed, about 90% were seen once; the top ten hold around 3%. Sequencing was done on a sample of PBMCs. The receptors originated from a woman between 50 and 59 years old in good health and a related stem cell transplant donor.

V is TRBV11-3 and J is TRBJ2-7, with D maybe TRBD1 (5 bases). CDR3 length: 13 amino acids. Germline CDR1 is SGHNT and CDR2 is YENEEA. V gave up 4 bases and J gave up 0 bases, with 7 bases separating them. CDR3 protein: CASSYDSSYEQYF. CDR3 DNA: TGTGCCAGCAGCTATGACAGCTCCTACGAGCAGTACTTC.

This clone was seen only once. The chain combines TRBV19 with TRBJ2-1; the match to TRBD2 covers 10 bases. CDR3 length: 15 residues. Trimming at V came to 7 bases and at J to 6 bases, leaving 9 bases not matched to a gene. Germline loops: CDR1 LNHDA, CDR2 SQIVND (reference sequence). CDR3 nucleotide sequence: TGTGCCAGTAATCCAACTAGCGGGGTGTTCAATGAGCAGTTCTTC. Protein sequence: CASNPTSGVFNEQFF.

The V gene is TRBV5-5, the J gene TRBJ1-2; D unclear. The CDR3 totals 12 residues. Germline CDR1 is SGHKS and CDR2 is YYEKEE (reference sequence). Trimming pared 5 bases from V and 3 bases from J, leaving 8 bases between. CDR3 sequence (DNA): TGTGCCAGCAGTTCGGGGTACTATGGCTACACCTTC. Translation: CASSSGYYGYTF.

V gene TRBV29-1 combines with J gene TRBJ2-5; a possible D gene is TRBD1 (5 bases). This CDR3 is 14 amino acids long. Germline V gives CDR1 SQVTM, CDR2 ANQGSEA. Between the trimmed V and J ends, which lost 1 base and 5 bases, there was a span of 14 bases. In DNA, the CDR3 is TGCAGCGTTGAAGTCGGCCCTCCAGGGGAGACCCAGTACTTC. Translating it yields CSVEVGPPGETQYF.

This clone was seen a handful of times. V is TRBV7-9 and J is TRBJ1-4; 7 nucleotides align to TRBD1. The ends lost 4 bases at V and 5 bases at J; junction bases unmatched: 7. From germline, CDR1 is SEHNR and CDR2 FQNEAQ (reference sequence). There are 15 residues in the CDR3. In DNA, the CDR3 is TGTGCCAGCAGCTCATATAGGGACAGCAATGAAAAACTGTTTTTT. This sequence encodes CASSSYRDSNEKLFF.

CDR3 nucleotides: TGTGCAAGTCGCTTAGGGACAGGGATGATTTGTAATCAGCCCCAGCATTTT. It specifies CASRLGTGMICNQPQHF. This chain uses TRBV12-2 with TRBJ1-5; TRBD1 is the table's D call and was not checked against the DNA. TRBV12-2 is classified as a pseudogene. There are 17 residues in the CDR3.

The gene calls are TRBV2 and TRBJ2-1; TRBD2 matches at 9 bases. Germline values: CDR1 SNHLY, CDR2 FYNNEI. Trimming cost V 7 bases and J 6 bases; bases outside gene matches: 10. The CDR3 is made up of 15 amino acids. CDR3 bases: TGTGCCAGCAACCAGGATAGCGGGAGTGGCAATGAGCAGTTCTTC. It translates to CASNQDSGSGNEQFF.

The rearrangement joins TRBV11-3 to TRBJ2-7; D is possibly TRBD2 (7 bases). The V gene's germline CDR1 is SGHNT and CDR2 YENEEA. V lost 3 bases to trimming and J lost 2 bases, with 20 bases between them. This CDR3 contains 17 residues. Here the CDR3 reads CASSLRVRGGRPYEQYF. Here the CDR3 DNA reads TGTGCCAGCAGCTTGCGAGTCAGGGGAGGGCGACCCTACGAGCAGTACTTC.

The V gene is TRBV4-1, the J gene TRBJ2-7; 9 bases line up with TRBD1. V was clipped by 6 bases and J by 5 bases; unmatched bases: 5. This CDR3 region has 13 residues. CDR1 is MGHRA and CDR2 is YSYEKL in the germline V gene. CDR3 amino acids: CASRLQGADEQYF. The CDR3 coding sequence is TGCGCCAGCAGACTACAGGGGGCTGACGAGCAGTACTTC.

This clone came up once. This chain uses TRBV25-1 with TRBJ2-7, with D possibly TRBD2 on 6 matching bases. The CDR3 loop spans 16 amino acids. The V gene lost 7 bases and the J gene lost 0 bases, with 19 bases spanning the gap. The germline V gene has CDR1 MGHDK and CDR2 SYGVNS. The CDR3 is CASTGLTARSSYEQYF. CDR3 nucleotides: TGTGCCAGCACGGGACTCACGGCCAGGAGCTCCTACGAGCAGTACTTC.

The chain links TRBV14 to TRBJ1-2; unclear D gene. This CDR3 is 13 amino acids long. V was trimmed by 1 base and J by 4 bases, leaving 7 bases between them. Germline V gene sequence: CDR1 SGHDN, CDR2 FVKESK. In DNA form, the CDR3 reads TGTGCCAGCAGCCAAGCTGGCCCCTATGGCTACACCTTC. This translates into CASSQAGPYGYTF. The entire variable domain, with the rest obtained from reference TRBV14 and TRBJ1-2, is as follows: EAGVTQFPSHSVIEKGQTVTLRCDPISGHDNLYWYRRVMGKEIKFLLHFVKESKQDESGMPNNRFLAERTGGTYSTLKVQPAELEDSGVYFCASSQAGPYGYTFGSGTRLTVV.

This chain uses TRBV11-1 with TRBJ1-2, with 8 bases fitting TRBD1. Germline CDR1 SGHAT, CDR2 FQDESV (reference sequence). This CDR3 region has 15 residues. Unmatched junction bases numbered 7, after V lost 4 bases and J lost 3 bases. CDR3 DNA: TGTGCCAGCAGCTCTCGACCGGGACAGGACTATGGCTACACCTTC. It specifies CASSSRPGQDYGYTF. The full variable domain, rest sourced from reference TRBV11-1 and TRBJ1-2, is EAEVAQSPRYKITEKSQAVAFWCDPISGHATLYWYRQILGQGPELLVQFQDESVVDDSQLPKDRFSAERLKGVDSTLKIQPAELGDSAMYLCASSSRPGQDYGYTFGSGTRLTVV.

This sequence joins TRBV7-2 and TRBJ2-4; 9 positions agree with TRBD2. The V segment lost 5 bases and the J segment 9 bases; nucleotides outside the gene matches: 8. The CDR3 has 14 amino acids. Per the germline V gene, CDR1 is SGHTA and CDR2 is FQGNSA. The CDR3 reads CASSPRTSDIIQYF. CDR3 sequence (DNA): TGTGCCAGCAGCCCACGGACTAGCGATATCATTCAGTACTTC.

The chain employs TRBV5-1 and TRBJ2-2, with 11 nucleotides matching TRBD2. After removal of 4 bases from V and 1 base from J, the junction contained 3 bases not matched to a gene. This CDR3 spans 16 amino acids. From germline, CDR1 is SGHRS and CDR2 YFSETQ. CDR3 sequence (DNA): TGCGCCAGCAGCGGAACTAGCGGGAGGAACACCGGGGAGCTGTTTTTT. It yields the protein CASSGTSGRNTGELFF.

The chain employs TRBV5-5 and TRBJ2-1, with 9 nucleotides matching TRBD2. The CDR3 loop spans 15 amino acids. The V gene's germline CDR1 is SGHKS and CDR2 YYEKEE (reference sequence). Trimming took 4 bases from V and 3 from J; bases not matched to a gene: 5. In DNA form, the CDR3 reads TGTGCCAGCAGCGGGGGACTAGCTTACTACAATGAGCAGTTCTTC. Its protein product is CASSGGLAYYNEQFF.

V and J are TRBV19 and TRBJ2-5; 7 bases fit TRBD2. CDR3 length: 16 residues. Looked up from germline, CDR1 is LNHDA and CDR2 is SQIVND (reference sequence). The V segment lost 9 bases and the J segment 4 bases; nucleotides outside the gene matches: 17. This CDR3 reads CASQALEGGPRETQYF. As DNA, the CDR3 is TGTGCCAGCCAGGCCCTAGAGGGAGGGCCTCGAGAGACCCAGTACTTC.

V gene TRBV28 combines with J gene TRBJ2-4; weak D call: TRBD2 (7 bases). The CDR3 totals 15 residues. The germline V gene encodes CDR1 MDHEN and CDR2 SYDVKM. V lost 5 bases, J lost 4 bases, and 15 bases lay in between. The CDR3 DNA reads TGTGCCAGCAGTCTGGGGGGGGCAGGGAAAAACATTCAGTACTTC. This translates into CASSLGGAGKNIQYF.

This chain connects TRBV6-6 to TRBJ2-1; 10 bases are shared with TRBD1. Per the germline V gene, CDR1 is MNHNY and CDR2 is SVGAGI (reference sequence). This CDR3 is 16 amino acids long. Trimming took 5 bases from V and 7 from J; bases not matched to a gene: 11. CDR3 DNA: TGTGCCAGCAGTCGTGCCGGGACAGGGGCGGGGAATGAGCAGTTCTTC. This sequence encodes CASSRAGTGAGNEQFF.